This T cell receptor (beta chain) was obtained from a study of post-analysis software for immune sequencing data. Overall study results and limits: Higher frequency in patients than in controls was seen for about five TRBV segments, with TRBV5-6, TRBV5-1 and TRBV20-1 among them.

The CDR3 is 15 amino acids. With 5 bases removed from V and 2 bases from J, the gap between germline ends came to 14 bases. The germline CDR1 and CDR2 sequences are SGHTA and FQGTGA. Unique molecular identifiers were built into the TCR beta cDNA libraries. TCRdb processed the PCR reads anew with MiXCR; each CDR3 protein has one entry. The table lists 350,000 to 450,000 distinct CDR3 sequences, 30% to 45% of them singletons. This clonotype was counted a few times. Its matching antigen is unknown. The clonotype was recovered from a girl aged 2-9 years with multiple sclerosis. Sequencing input: blood. This sequence joins TRBV7-3 and TRBJ2-3; no clear D. This chain's CDR3 is CASSPQRGATDTQYF. CDR3 nucleotide sequence: TGTGCCAGCAGCCCCCAGAGAGGAGCCACAGATACGCAGTATTTT. Together with reference TRBV7-3 and TRBJ2-3, the CDR3 gives the full variable domain: GAGVSQTPSNKVTEKGKYVELRCDPISGHTALYWYRQSLGQGPEFLIYFQGTGAADDSGLPNDRFFAVRPEGSVSTLKIQRTERGDSAVYLCASSPQRGATDTQYFGPGTRLTVL.